Below, 2 T cell receptor beta chains from the same sample are listed, as sequenced in a study of regulatory T cells in long-lasting Graves disease (dated by TCRdb to the early 2020s). The receptor library was made with multiplex PCR. Sequencing was performed on an Illumina HiSeq 4000. To build TCR beta libraries, CDR3 regions were amplified by Arm-PCR using iRepertoire HTBI primers. Using fastp trimming at Q25 and MiXCR clonotype assembly, TCRdb reanalyzed the public sequencing data and kept in-frame beta chains. Every entry covers one CDR3 protein and lists the most common genes and DNA from its rows. This sample lists hundreds of thousands of distinct CDR3 sequences; around a sixth were detected once. The ten largest clonotypes hold roughly 20% of the sample. The intended sense of this specimen's time point label: newly diagnosed GD, antithyroid drugs for less than 3 months. For both TCR sequencing and RNA sequencing, RNA was extracted from PBMCs using TRIzol.

This specimen was peripheral blood mononuclear cells (PBMCs), taken at new diagnosis, from a patient treated with antithyroid drugs. The receptors were sampled from a female donor with Graves disease.

This clonotype was counted ten times or more. The genes are TRBV5-1 and TRBJ1-1; no clear D. Germline loops: CDR1 SGHRS, CDR2 YFSETQ. Trimming pared 2 bases from V and 1 base from J, leaving 9 bases between. The length of the CDR3 is 14 residues. The CDR3, as DNA: TGCGCCAGCAGCTTTCGGCAGAGGAACACTGAAGCTTTCTTT. The encoded protein is CASSFRQRNTEAFF.

A remark on this clonotype: The junction departs from the called germline gene at one end, perhaps through a read error. The V and J genes are TRBV7-2 and TRBJ2-5; the D call may be TRBD1 or TRBD2 (5 bases each). The V gene's germline CDR1 is SGHTA and CDR2 FQGNSA. The length of the CDR3 is 16 residues. Written as DNA, the CDR3 is TGTGCCTGCAGCCCCCCCGAGGGGCCGCACCAAGAGACCCAGTACTTC. Protein product: CACSPPEGPHQETQYF.